This T cell receptor beta chain derives from a study of blood T cells in healthy people across ages. Germline CDR1 is SGHTA and CDR2 is FQGTGA. V dropped 3 bases and J dropped 5 bases, with 16 bases sitting between them. The CDR3 contains 15 residues. Primed by a sample-barcoded 5' primer and a J-beta primer mix, a second PCR proceeded for 7 to 11 cycles. TCRdb reanalysed the 5' RACE reads using MiXCR and keeps one entry per CDR3 protein. The sample has around 1,600,000 distinct CDR3 sequences, around 40% seen once. This TCR was recovered from a woman younger than 30 in good health. Sequenced: blood. The chain is built from TRBV7-3 and TRBJ1-1; D not certain. The CDR3 nucleotides are TGTGCCAGCAGCTTGTCAACGCGTCCCTTAACTGAAGCTTTCTTT. Protein product: CASSLSTRPLTEAFF. Full variable domain (remainder filled in from reference TRBV7-3 and TRBJ1-1): GAGVSQTPSNKVTEKGKYVELRCDPISGHTALYWYRQSLGQGPEFLIYFQGTGAADDSGLPNDRFFAVRPEGSVSTLKIQRTERGDSAVYLCASSLSTRPLTEAFFGQGTRLTVV.